The clone carrying this T cell receptor beta chain was counted only a few times. The antigen remains undetermined. These data originate in a study of beta chain features in type 1 diabetes. The isolated RNA, all of it, was reverse transcribed, so expressed TCRB transcripts were what got sequenced. The assay was immunoSEQ multiplex PCR, and TCRdb's table has in-frame clones only and misses some. The sample yields 330,000 or so clones, roughly 13% seen once. CDR3 length equals 15 residues. V gave up 4 bases and J gave up 3 bases; unmatched junction bases: 6. CDR1 is SGHTA, CDR2 FQGNSA, per germline. Whole-study results and caveats: People with Type 1 diabetes carried modestly yet significantly shorter TCRB CDR3s in all four CD4+ subsets. There were fewer insertions and more deletions at the VDJ junctions of type 1 diabetes patients.

The sequence derives from a woman between 18 and 29 years old with type 1 diabetes. The V call is TRBV7-2, the J call TRBJ2-7, with 10 bases matching TRBD1. Sequences were obtained from naive CD4+ T cells from blood. The CDR3 DNA reads TGTGCCAGCAGCTACCGGACAGGGGGAGACTACGAGCAGTACTTC. Amino acids: CASSYRTGGDYEQYF. The complete variable domain, with remaining parts taken from reference TRBV7-2 and TRBJ2-7, reads GAGVSQSPSNKVTEKGKDVELRCDPISGHTALYWYRQSLGQGLEFLIYFQGNSAPDKSGLPSDRFSAERTGGSVSTLTIQRTQQEDSAVYLCASSYRTGGDYEQYFGPGTRLTVT.